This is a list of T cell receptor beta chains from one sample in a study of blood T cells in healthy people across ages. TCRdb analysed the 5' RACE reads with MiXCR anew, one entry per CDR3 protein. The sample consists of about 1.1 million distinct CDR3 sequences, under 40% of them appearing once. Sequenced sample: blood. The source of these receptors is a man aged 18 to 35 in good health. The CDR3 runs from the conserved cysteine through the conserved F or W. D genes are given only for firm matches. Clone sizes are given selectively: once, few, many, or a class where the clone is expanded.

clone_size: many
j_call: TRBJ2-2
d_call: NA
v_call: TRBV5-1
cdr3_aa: CASSKTGELFF
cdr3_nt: TGCGCCAGCAGCAAAACCGGGGAGCTGTTTTTT

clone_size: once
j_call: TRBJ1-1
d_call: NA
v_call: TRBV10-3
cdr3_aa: CAISGSLNTEAFF
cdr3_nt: TGTGCCATCAGTGGTTCGTTGAACACTGAAGCTTTCTTT

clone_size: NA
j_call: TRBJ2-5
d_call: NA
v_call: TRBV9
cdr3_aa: CASSVDTGPGTQYF
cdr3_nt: TGTGCCAGCAGCGTAGATACAGGCCCTGGGACCCAGTACTTC

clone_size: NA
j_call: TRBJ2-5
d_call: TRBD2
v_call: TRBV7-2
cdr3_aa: CASRAASGPYNEQYF
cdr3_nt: TGTGCCAGCAGAGCGGCTAGCGGTCCCTACAATGAGCAGTACTTC

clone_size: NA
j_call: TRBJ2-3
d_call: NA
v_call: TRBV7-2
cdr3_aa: CASSLGGARADTQYF
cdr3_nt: TGTGCCAGCAGCTTAGGGGGGGCGCGGGCAGATACGCAGTATTTT

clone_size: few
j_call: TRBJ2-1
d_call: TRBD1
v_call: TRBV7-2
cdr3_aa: CASSLDWTGIYNEQFF
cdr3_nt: TGTGCCAGCAGCTTAGATTGGACAGGAATTTACAATGAGCAGTTCTTC

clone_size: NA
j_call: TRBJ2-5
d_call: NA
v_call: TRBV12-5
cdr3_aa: CASGPGGQETQYF
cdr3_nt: TGTGCTAGTGGCCCCGGGGGACAAGAGACCCAGTACTTC

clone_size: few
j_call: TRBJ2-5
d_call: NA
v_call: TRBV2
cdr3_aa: CASSGTWKETQYF
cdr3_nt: TGTGCCAGCAGTGGGACATGGAAAGAGACCCAGTACTTC

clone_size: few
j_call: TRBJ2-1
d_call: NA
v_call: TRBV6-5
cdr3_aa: CASSYGAPDSSYNEQFF
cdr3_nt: TGTGCCAGCAGTTACGGCGCGCCTGATAGCTCCTACAATGAGCAGTTCTTC

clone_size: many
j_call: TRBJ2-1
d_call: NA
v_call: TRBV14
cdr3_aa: CASSYSGNNEQFF
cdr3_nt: TGTGCCAGCAGCTATAGCGGAAACAATGAGCAGTTCTTC

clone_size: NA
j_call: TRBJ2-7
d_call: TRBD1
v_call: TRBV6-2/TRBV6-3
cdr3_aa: CASSLRRGQSLYEQYF
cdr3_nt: TGTGCCAGCAGTTTACGAAGGGGACAGAGTCTATACGAGCAGTACTTC

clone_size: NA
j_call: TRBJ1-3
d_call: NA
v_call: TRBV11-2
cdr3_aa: CASSLASLRGNTIYF
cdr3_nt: TGTGCCAGCAGCTTAGCTTCTCTGAGAGGAAACACCATATATTTT

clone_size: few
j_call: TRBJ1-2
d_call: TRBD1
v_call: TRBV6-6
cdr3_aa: CASSYPGTGRSGYTF
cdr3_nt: TGTGCCAGCAGTTACCCCGGGACAGGGAGGTCTGGCTACACCTTC

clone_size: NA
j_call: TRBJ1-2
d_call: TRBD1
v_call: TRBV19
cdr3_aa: CASRKAGTGDGYTF
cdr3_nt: TGTGCCAGTAGGAAAGCTGGGACAGGGGATGGCTACACCTTC

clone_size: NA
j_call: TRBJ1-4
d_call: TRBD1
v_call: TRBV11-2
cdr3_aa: CASSTNPTGVGGKLFF
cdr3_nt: TGTGCCAGCAGCACAAACCCGACAGGGGTCGGTGGAAAACTGTTTTTT

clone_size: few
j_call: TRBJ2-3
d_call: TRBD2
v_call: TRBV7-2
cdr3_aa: CASSLRLAGTDTQYF
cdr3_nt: TGTGCCAGCAGCTTAAGACTAGCGGGCACAGATACGCAGTATTTT

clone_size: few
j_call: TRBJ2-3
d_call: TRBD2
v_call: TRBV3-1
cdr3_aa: CASSISGGRLTDTQYF
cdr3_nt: TGTGCCAGCAGCATTAGCGGGGGGCGACTCACAGATACGCAGTATTTT

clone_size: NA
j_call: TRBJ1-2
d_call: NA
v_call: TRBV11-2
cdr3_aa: CASSLRASFYGYTF
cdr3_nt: TGTGCCAGCAGCTTAAGGGCGTCATTCTATGGCTACACCTTC

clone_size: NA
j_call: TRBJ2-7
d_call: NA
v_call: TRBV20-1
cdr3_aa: CSARDRGFPPYEQYF
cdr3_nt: TGCAGTGCTAGAGATCGGGGATTTCCCCCCTACGAGCAGTACTTC

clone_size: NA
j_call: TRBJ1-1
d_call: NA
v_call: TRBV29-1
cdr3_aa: CSGWGSEAFF
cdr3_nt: TGCAGCGGGTGGGGGTCTGAAGCTTTCTTT

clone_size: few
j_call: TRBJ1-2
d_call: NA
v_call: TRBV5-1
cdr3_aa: CASSLNRDTNNYGYTF
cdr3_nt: TGCGCCAGCAGCTTAAACCGGGACACAAATAACTATGGCTACACCTTC

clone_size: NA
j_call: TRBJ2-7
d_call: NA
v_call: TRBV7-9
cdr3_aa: CASSLENTEQYF
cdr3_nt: TGTGCCAGCAGCTTGGAAAACACCGAGCAGTACTTC

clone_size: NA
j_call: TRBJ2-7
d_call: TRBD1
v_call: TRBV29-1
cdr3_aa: CGVRFGTAPYEQYF
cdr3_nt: TGCGGCGTTCGTTTCGGGACAGCTCCCTACGAGCAGTACTTC

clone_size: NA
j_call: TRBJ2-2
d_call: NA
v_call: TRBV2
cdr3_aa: CASSATRISTGELFF
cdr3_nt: TGTGCCAGCAGCGCTACGAGGATCAGCACCGGGGAGCTGTTTTTT

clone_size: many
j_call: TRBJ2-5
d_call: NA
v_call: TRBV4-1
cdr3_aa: CASSQSGTKETQYF
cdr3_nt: TGCGCCAGCAGCCAAAGTGGGACCAAAGAGACCCAGTACTTC

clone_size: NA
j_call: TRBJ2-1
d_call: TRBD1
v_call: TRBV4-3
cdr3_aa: CASSRTGERDEQFF
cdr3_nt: TGCGCCAGCAGCCGGACAGGGGAGCGCGATGAGCAGTTCTTC

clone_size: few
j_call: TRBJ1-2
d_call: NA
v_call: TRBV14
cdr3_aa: CASSPTVAGYTF
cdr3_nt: TGTGCCAGCAGCCCCACCGTGGCTGGCTACACCTTC

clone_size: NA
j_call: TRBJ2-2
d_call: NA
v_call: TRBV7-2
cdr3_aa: CASSSTGMGELFF
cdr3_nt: TGTGCCAGCAGCTCTACAGGGATGGGGGAGCTGTTTTTT